A selection of T cell receptor beta chains follows, all from one sample in a study of regulatory T cells in long-lasting Graves disease. TCRdb re-called the multiplex PCR reads with MiXCR, one entry per CDR3 protein. The sample holds approximately 470,000 distinct CDR3 sequences, roughly 20% seen once. Material: peripheral blood mononuclear cells (PBMCs), obtained when the disease was refractory, from a patient treated with antithyroid drugs. The receptors come from a female donor with Graves disease. The CDR3 runs from the conserved cysteine through the conserved F or W. The order of the fields is clone size, D gene, V gene, J gene, CDR3 protein, CDR3 DNA. The D gene is left open where the match is weak. The size entry is marked missing in some rows and otherwise reads once, few, many or a size class.

few,.,TRBV5-4,TRBJ2-7,CASSPGHRVVHEQYF,TGTGCCAGCAGCCCTGGGCACAGGGTGGTCCACGAGCAGTACTTC
.,.,TRBV20-1,TRBJ2-5,CSARDPSTSWGPRETQYF,TGCAGTGCTAGAGATCCCTCGACTAGTTGGGGACCCCGAGAGACCCAGTACTTC
many,TRBD2,TRBV27,TRBJ2-2,CASSFLAVNTGELFF,TGTGCCAGCAGTTTCCTAGCGGTGAACACCGGGGAGCTGTTTTTT
many,.,TRBV28,TRBJ2-7,CASSSPQRRYEQYF,TGTGCCAGCAGTTCACCCCAGCGTCGATACGAGCAGTACTTC
.,.,TRBV4-2,TRBJ2-7,CASSQTREPNEQYF,TGTGCCAGCAGTCAGACTAGAGAGCCCAACGAGCAGTACTTC
.,TRBD1,TRBV4-1,TRBJ2-5,CASRRPGGSETQYF,TGCGCCAGCAGGCGTCCAGGGGGCAGCGAGACCCAGTACTTC
many,.,TRBV18,TRBJ1-1,CASSPVGANTEAFF,TGTGCCAGCTCACCAGTTGGTGCGAACACTGAAGCTTTCTTT
.,.,TRBV4-1,TRBJ2-5,CASSQGGGGPFSGETQYF,TGCGCCAGCAGCCAAGGGGGGGGGGGGCCCTTTTCGGGAGAGACCCAGTACTTC
few,.,TRBV12-3/TRBV12-4,TRBJ2-5,CAAGEGLQETQYF,TGTGCCGCAGGAGAGGGACTGCAAGAGACCCAGTACTTC
.,.,TRBV5-1,TRBJ2-1,CASSWGLPPGNEQFF,TGCGCCAGCAGCTGGGGACTCCCCCCGGGTAATGAGCAGTTCTTC